A selection of T cell receptor beta chains follows, all from one sample in a study of T cell clonotyping in hematopoietic cell transplantation. Data came from immunoSEQ multiplex PCR; TCRdb stores just in-frame clones and leaves some out. The repertoire holds roughly 13,000 clones, with approximately 68% as singletons. Sequences were derived from peripheral blood mononuclear cells, sampled 180 days after allogeneic stem cell transplant. These receptors originate from a male patient aged 60 to 75 who had an allogeneic stem cell transplant from an unrelated donor, so the T cells may come from the graft donor. Some clones in this sample may be carry-over from other donors' samples. Each CDR3 is given with its conserved first and last residue. Fields, in order: V gene, J gene, clone size, D gene, CDR3 DNA, CDR3 protein. D genes are given only for firm matches. Clone size is not always given. Where it is, it says once, few, many or a class for expanded clones.

v_gene: TRBV4-2
j_gene: TRBJ1-1
abundance: once
d_gene: TRBD1
CDR3nt: TGTGCCAGCAGCCAAGAGGGACAGGATGGGCCTGAAGCTTTCTTT
CDR3aa: CASSQEGQDGPEAFF

v_gene: TRBV30
j_gene: TRBJ2-5
abundance: .
d_gene: .
CDR3nt: TGTGCCTGGAGTCTAGGTACAGAGACCCAGTACTTC
CDR3aa: CAWSLGTETQYF

v_gene: TRBV11-3
j_gene: TRBJ2-7
abundance: .
d_gene: .
CDR3nt: TGTGCCAGCAGCTTCCTCCCTAGCCACGAGCAGTACTTC
CDR3aa: CASSFLPSHEQYF

v_gene: TRBV6-5
j_gene: TRBJ2-7
abundance: .
d_gene: TRBD1
CDR3nt: TGTGCCAGCAGTTACCGAGGACAGGGGGTCTACGAGCAGTACTTC
CDR3aa: CASSYRGQGVYEQYF

v_gene: TRBV5-6
j_gene: TRBJ1-1
abundance: few
d_gene: .
CDR3nt: TGTGCCAGCAGCTTGAACACTGAAGCTTTCTTT
CDR3aa: CASSLNTEAFF

v_gene: TRBV6-6
j_gene: TRBJ1-1
abundance: .
d_gene: TRBD1
CDR3nt: TGTGCCAGCAGTTGGGACAGAGCAACTGAAGCTTTCTTT
CDR3aa: CASSWDRATEAFF

v_gene: TRBV27
j_gene: TRBJ1-5
abundance: .
d_gene: .
CDR3nt: TGTGCCAGCAGTCCGGGGGACGGTAGCAATCAGCCCCAGCATTTT
CDR3aa: CASSPGDGSNQPQHF

v_gene: TRBV29-1
j_gene: TRBJ1-1
abundance: medium-sized
d_gene: .
CDR3nt: TGCAGCGCTTGGGGGACTGAAGCTTTCTTT
CDR3aa: CSAWGTEAFF

v_gene: TRBV2
j_gene: TRBJ2-7
abundance: .
d_gene: .
CDR3nt: TGTGCCAGCAGATCGGACGGCATCTACGAGCAGTACTTC
CDR3aa: CASRSDGIYEQYF

v_gene: TRBV29-1
j_gene: TRBJ2-5
abundance: .
d_gene: TRBD2
CDR3nt: TGCAGCGTTGTCGAAGCGGGAGGGGAGACCCAGTACTTC
CDR3aa: CSVVEAGGETQYF

v_gene: TRBV30
j_gene: TRBJ2-7
abundance: few
d_gene: .
CDR3nt: TGTGCCTGGAGTGTACAGTACGAGCAGTACTTC
CDR3aa: CAWSVQYEQYF

v_gene: TRBV7-7
j_gene: TRBJ1-1
abundance: .
d_gene: .
CDR3nt: TGTGCTAGCAGCCGCGGGGAGAACACTGAAGCTTTCTTT
CDR3aa: CASSRGENTEAFF

v_gene: TRBV4-2
j_gene: TRBJ2-3
abundance: .
d_gene: TRBD2
CDR3nt: TGTGCCAGCAGCCAAGAGGCGGGAGGCACAGATACGCAGTATTTT
CDR3aa: CASSQEAGGTDTQYF

v_gene: TRBV6-5
j_gene: TRBJ2-7
abundance: .
d_gene: TRBD2
CDR3nt: TGTGCCAGCAGAAATAGCGGGTCTTACGAGCAGTACTTC
CDR3aa: CASRNSGSYEQYF

v_gene: TRBV29-1
j_gene: TRBJ1-1
abundance: .
d_gene: TRBD1
CDR3nt: TGCAGCGTCCACGGACAGGGGCGGGTGGCTGAAGCTTTCTTT
CDR3aa: CSVHGQGRVAEAFF

v_gene: TRBV5-6
j_gene: TRBJ2-1
abundance: .
d_gene: TRBD2
CDR3nt: TGTGCCAGCAGGCTAGCGGGAGGTCCACACAATGAGCAGTTCTTC
CDR3aa: CASRLAGGPHNEQFF

v_gene: TRBV19
j_gene: TRBJ2-3
abundance: .
d_gene: TRBD2
CDR3nt: TGTGCCAGTGGGAGGGGTAGCGGGCGCACAGATACGCAGTATTTT
CDR3aa: CASGRGSGRTDTQYF

v_gene: TRBV4-1
j_gene: TRBJ1-2
abundance: few
d_gene: TRBD1
CDR3nt: TGCGCCAGCAGCCAAGAATTAGACAGGGGAGGCTATGGCTACACCTTC
CDR3aa: CASSQELDRGGYGYTF

v_gene: TRBV28
j_gene: TRBJ2-7
abundance: .
d_gene: TRBD2
CDR3nt: TGTGCCAGTAGGCCGGGACTAGGAGGAGGCGAGCAGTACTTC
CDR3aa: CASRPGLGGGEQYF

v_gene: TRBV30
j_gene: TRBJ2-7
abundance: .
d_gene: .
CDR3nt: TGTGCCTGGGGGCAAGCCTACGAGCAGTACTTC
CDR3aa: CAWGQAYEQYF

v_gene: TRBV5-1
j_gene: TRBJ1-2
abundance: .
d_gene: .
CDR3nt: TGCGTCAGCAGCTTGGGAGACTGGCCCATGGCTGCTGTCGGGGGCTACACCTTC
CDR3aa: CVSSLGDWPMAAVGGYTF

v_gene: TRBV30
j_gene: TRBJ1-1
abundance: .
d_gene: .
CDR3nt: TGTGCCTGGAACCGGGACCGGGAAGCTTTCTTT
CDR3aa: CAWNRDREAFF

v_gene: TRBV30
j_gene: TRBJ1-2
abundance: few
d_gene: .
CDR3nt: TGTGCCTGGAGGACCGGGCCGTCAAGTGGCTACACCTTC
CDR3aa: CAWRTGPSSGYTF

v_gene: TRBV7-2
j_gene: TRBJ2-7
abundance: .
d_gene: .
CDR3nt: TGTGCCAGCAGCTTCGGAGTCGCCTACGAGCAGTACTTC
CDR3aa: CASSFGVAYEQYF

v_gene: TRBV5-1
j_gene: TRBJ2-7
abundance: few
d_gene: .
CDR3nt: TGCGCCAGCAGCGAGGGACCGGGCTACGAGCAGTACTTC
CDR3aa: CASSEGPGYEQYF

v_gene: TRBV30
j_gene: TRBJ2-1
abundance: once
d_gene: .
CDR3nt: TGTGCCTGGAGTGAGGGAACCTATGAGCAGTTCTTC
CDR3aa: CAWSEGTYEQFF

v_gene: TRBV6-4
j_gene: TRBJ2-3
abundance: .
d_gene: .
CDR3nt: TGTGCCAGCAGTGACGAAGCCGGGGCGAATACGCAGTATTTT
CDR3aa: CASSDEAGANTQYF

v_gene: TRBV6-5
j_gene: TRBJ1-2
abundance: .
d_gene: .
CDR3nt: TGTGCCAGCACCCAACTCGGCGGTTCCAGATATGGCTACACCTTC
CDR3aa: CASTQLGGSRYGYTF

v_gene: TRBV14
j_gene: TRBJ2-6
abundance: .
d_gene: .
CDR3nt: TGTGCCAGCAGCCAAGACGGGCCATCTGGGGCCAACGTCCTGACTTTC
CDR3aa: CASSQDGPSGANVLTF

v_gene: TRBV5-6
j_gene: TRBJ2-7
abundance: medium-sized
d_gene: .
CDR3nt: TGTGCCAGCAGCGTGGACAGTCGCTACGAGCAGTACTTC
CDR3aa: CASSVDSRYEQYF

v_gene: TRBV29-1
j_gene: TRBJ1-1
abundance: .
d_gene: .
CDR3nt: TGCAGCGAAGGACCCATGAACACTGAAGCTTTCTTT
CDR3aa: CSEGPMNTEAFF

v_gene: TRBV30
j_gene: TRBJ2-7
abundance: .
d_gene: .
CDR3nt: TGTGCCTGGAGTGGGGACATTGGAGGCGAGCAGTACTTC
CDR3aa: CAWSGDIGGEQYF

v_gene: TRBV29-1
j_gene: TRBJ1-2
abundance: few
d_gene: .
CDR3nt: TGCAGCAGCTCCCAGGTAGCGGGCTACACCTTC
CDR3aa: CSSSQVAGYTF

v_gene: TRBV5-6
j_gene: TRBJ2-1
abundance: .
d_gene: .
CDR3nt: TGTGCCAGCAGCAATAGCGGTCATGAGCAGTTCTTC
CDR3aa: CASSNSGHEQFF

v_gene: TRBV5-4
j_gene: TRBJ2-3
abundance: .
d_gene: TRBD2
CDR3nt: TGTGCCAGCAGCGGGACTAGCGGGGGGGTCAGCACAGATACGCAGTATTTT
CDR3aa: CASSGTSGGVSTDTQYF

v_gene: TRBV11-3
j_gene: TRBJ2-1
abundance: .
d_gene: TRBD2
CDR3nt: TGTGCCAGCAGCTTTACTAGCGGGGGGGCCGGGAATGAGCAGTTCTTC
CDR3aa: CASSFTSGGAGNEQFF

v_gene: TRBV7-2
j_gene: TRBJ2-1
abundance: .
d_gene: TRBD2
CDR3nt: TGTGCCAGCAGCCCCGGGACTAGCAATGAGCAGTTCTTC
CDR3aa: CASSPGTSNEQFF

v_gene: TRBV9
j_gene: TRBJ2-3
abundance: .
d_gene: TRBD2
CDR3nt: TGTGCCAGCAGCTTCCTTAGCGGGAGCACAGATACGCAGTATTTT
CDR3aa: CASSFLSGSTDTQYF

v_gene: TRBV29-1
j_gene: TRBJ2-5
abundance: .
d_gene: .
CDR3nt: TGCAGCGCAACAGGGATCATCCAAGAGACCCAGTACTTC
CDR3aa: CSATGIIQETQYF

v_gene: TRBV6-5
j_gene: TRBJ1-2
abundance: .
d_gene: .
CDR3nt: TGTGCCAGCAGTTACACGGCAGGGCGGGCCTATGGCTACACCTTC
CDR3aa: CASSYTAGRAYGYTF

v_gene: TRBV4-1
j_gene: TRBJ2-1
abundance: once
d_gene: TRBD2
CDR3nt: TGCGCCAGCAGCCTAAGGGCAACTAGCGGGAGGTTCAATGAGCAGTTCTTC
CDR3aa: CASSLRATSGRFNEQFF

v_gene: TRBV9
j_gene: TRBJ1-2
abundance: .
d_gene: .
CDR3nt: TGTGCCAGCAGCGTAGCGGCAGGGCTTAACTATGGCTACACCTTC
CDR3aa: CASSVAAGLNYGYTF

v_gene: TRBV30
j_gene: TRBJ2-2
abundance: .
d_gene: .
CDR3nt: TGTGCCTGGCAGCAACGAATGAACACCGGGGAGCTGTTTTTT
CDR3aa: CAWQQRMNTGELFF

v_gene: TRBV7-2
j_gene: TRBJ1-2
abundance: .
d_gene: .
CDR3nt: TGTGCCAGCAGCGGCTACGATGTCTATGGCTACACCTTC
CDR3aa: CASSGYDVYGYTF

v_gene: TRBV4-3
j_gene: TRBJ1-5
abundance: .
d_gene: .
CDR3nt: TGCGCCAGCAGCCAAGATTGGGGGCATAGCAATCAGCCCCAGCATTTT
CDR3aa: CASSQDWGHSNQPQHF

v_gene: TRBV19
j_gene: TRBJ1-2
abundance: .
d_gene: TRBD1
CDR3nt: TGTGCCAGTAGTATATACTGGGACAGGGGAATGGACTATGGCTACACCTTC
CDR3aa: CASSIYWDRGMDYGYTF

v_gene: TRBV4-3
j_gene: TRBJ1-3
abundance: .
d_gene: TRBD1
CDR3nt: TGCGCCAGCAGCCCGGGACAGGGTGGTGGAAACACCATATATTTT
CDR3aa: CASSPGQGGGNTIYF

v_gene: TRBV5-6
j_gene: TRBJ2-7
abundance: few
d_gene: .
CDR3nt: TGTGCCAGCAGCTTGTCGAACTACGAGCAGTACTTC
CDR3aa: CASSLSNYEQYF

v_gene: TRBV2
j_gene: TRBJ2-3
abundance: few
d_gene: .
CDR3nt: TGTGCCCACCCCCATCATGACAGTTCAGATACGCAGTATTTT
CDR3aa: CAHPHHDSSDTQYF

v_gene: TRBV28
j_gene: TRBJ1-2
abundance: .
d_gene: .
CDR3nt: TGTGCCAGCAGTTGGCTAGGGATGGAACATGGCTACACCTTC
CDR3aa: CASSWLGMEHGYTF

v_gene: TRBV2
j_gene: TRBJ1-5
abundance: few
d_gene: .
CDR3nt: TGTGCCAGCATTAAATCGGGGGCCCGGGGTCAGCCCCAGCATTTT
CDR3aa: CASIKSGARGQPQHF

v_gene: TRBV5-1
j_gene: TRBJ2-7
abundance: .
d_gene: .
CDR3nt: TGCGCCAGCAGCCCCCGACTGGACTACTACGAGCAGTACTTC
CDR3aa: CASSPRLDYYEQYF

v_gene: TRBV11-2
j_gene: TRBJ2-5
abundance: few
d_gene: TRBD1
CDR3nt: TGTGCCAGCAGCTCCGGACAGGTCCAAGAGACCCAGCACTTC
CDR3aa: CASSSGQVQETQHF

v_gene: TRBV14
j_gene: TRBJ1-1
abundance: few
d_gene: TRBD1
CDR3nt: TGTGCCAGCAGCCAAGAGGACAGGTTTGCTGAAGCTTTCTTT
CDR3aa: CASSQEDRFAEAFF

v_gene: TRBV6-5
j_gene: TRBJ2-7
abundance: .
d_gene: .
CDR3nt: TGTGCCAGCACATCTCGGTTGGACTACGAGCAGTACTTC
CDR3aa: CASTSRLDYEQYF